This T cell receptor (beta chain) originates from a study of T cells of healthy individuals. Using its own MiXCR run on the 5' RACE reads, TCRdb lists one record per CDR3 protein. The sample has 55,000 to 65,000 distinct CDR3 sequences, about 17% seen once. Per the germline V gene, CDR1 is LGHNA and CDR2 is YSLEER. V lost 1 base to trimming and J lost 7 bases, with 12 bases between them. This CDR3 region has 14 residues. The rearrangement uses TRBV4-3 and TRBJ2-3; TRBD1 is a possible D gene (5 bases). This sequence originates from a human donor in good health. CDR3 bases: TGCGCCAGCAGCCAAGTAGGGGCTGGGAATACGCAGTATTTT. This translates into CASSQVGAGNTQYF.